This passage covers 9 T cell receptor beta chains from one sample sequenced in a study of cytomegalovirus exposure and HLA in healthy donors. Primers: 60 Vbeta forward and 13 Jbeta reverse. Sequencing was performed with immunoSEQ multiplex PCR; in TCRdb, only in-frame clones are kept and a portion is missing. This sample has about 160,000 clones, with 75% to 85% found just once. Sample: PBMCs. All receptors derive from a female donor in good health and CMV-seronegative.

The gene calls are TRBV7-9 and TRBJ1-2; 7 nucleotides agree with TRBD1. The CDR3 is 16 residues long. V lost 5 bases, J lost 4 bases, and 13 bases stayed unmatched. Germline CDR1 SEHNR, CDR2 FQNEAQ (reference sequence). As DNA, the CDR3 is TGTGCCAGCAGCCCACCTACCGGGACAGCTGTCTATGGCTACACCTTC. Amino acid sequence: CASSPPTGTAVYGYTF.

This clone came up a few times. The chain links TRBV4-1 to TRBJ2-7, with TRBD1 as a possible D gene (5 bases). Germline-derived CDR1 and CDR2 are MGHRA and YSYEKL. The CDR3 has 17 amino acids. The germline V and J ends were trimmed by 2 bases and 2 bases, with 19 bases remaining between them. The CDR3 protein is CASSQPKGQRITYEQYF. The CDR3 coding sequence is TGCGCCAGCAGCCAACCTAAGGGGCAGAGAATAACCTACGAGCAGTACTTC.

The rearrangement links TRBV6-5 to TRBJ1-2; 12 bases are shared with TRBD1. The CDR3 consists of 15 residues. V shed 2 bases and J 5 bases; nucleotides not matched to a gene: 3. Germline V gene sequence: CDR1 MNHEY, CDR2 SVGAGI. CDR3 sequence: CASSYRDRGHYGYTF. The CDR3 DNA follows: TGTGCCAGCAGTTACAGGGACAGGGGGCATTATGGCTACACCTTC.

The chain combines TRBV7-3 with TRBJ2-2; D ambiguous. CDR3 length: 13 amino acids. CDR1 is SGHTA and CDR2 is FQGTGA in the germline V gene. The V end was cut by 3 bases, the J end by 6 bases, with 8 bases between. This CDR3 is CASSLGDPGELFF. The CDR3 DNA sequence: TGTGCCAGCAGCTTGGGCGACCCCGGGGAGCTGTTTTTT.

The V call is TRBV5-6, the J call TRBJ2-4; D gene unclear. Trimming removed 1 base at V and 5 bases at J, with 4 bases between. The CDR3 loop spans 12 amino acids. The V gene's germline CDR1 is SGHDT and CDR2 YYEEEE. The CDR3 region has the DNA TGTGCCAGCAGCTTGCTTGAAAACATTCAGTACTTC. Translating gives CASSLLENIQYF.

The rearrangement uses TRBV7-3 and TRBJ2-3, with D hard to call. There are 14 residues in the CDR3. With 4 bases removed from V and 4 bases from J, the gap between germline ends came to 12 bases. Germline CDR1 reads SGHTA; CDR2 reads FQGTGA. In DNA form, the CDR3 reads TGTGCCAGCAGCTCTCTAGTCCCCCCAGATACGCAGTATTTT. Protein: CASSSLVPPDTQYF.

The rearrangement uses TRBV5-4 and TRBJ2-1; D perhaps matches TRBD1 (6 bases). The CDR3 is 15 residues long. From germline, CDR1 is SGHNT and CDR2 YYREEE (reference sequence). Trimming shortened V by 2 bases and J by 9 bases, and 18 bases separated the two germline ends. CDR3 sequence (DNA): TGTGCCAGCAGCTTACCCGGACAGCCTTTTGGTGAGCAGTTCTTC. It specifies CASSLPGQPFGEQFF.

This clone was found a few times. The chain recombines TRBV5-6 with TRBJ1-2, with 8 bases matching TRBD1. Germline-derived CDR1 and CDR2 are SGHDT and YYEEEE. The CDR3 contains 15 residues. V gave up 4 bases and J gave up 8 bases; unmatched junction bases: 13. The DNA of the CDR3 is TGTGCCAGCAGCGCAGCCGGGACAGGAGCGGAGGGCTACACCTTC. It is translated as CASSAAGTGAEGYTF.

The V gene is TRBV28, the J gene TRBJ1-4; D ambiguous. The CDR3 contains 18 residues. Germline loops: CDR1 MDHEN, CDR2 SYDVKM. The V end lost 4 bases, the J end lost 8 bases, and 26 bases lay between the germline ends. Here the CDR3 DNA reads TGTGCCAGCAGTTCCCCCCGGTGGGTGAAGGGAGCCCGAGAAAAACTGTTTTTT. Residues: CASSSPRWVKGAREKLFF.